This is a list of T cell receptor beta chains from one sample in a study of radiotherapy plus CTLA-4 blockade in lung cancer. Sequencing used immunoSEQ multiplex PCR; TCRdb keeps in-frame clones, though not all of them. The sample has 110,000 or so clones; about four fifths are singletons. The material sequenced was peripheral blood, taken from a patient treated with radiotherapy plus ipilimumab. All receptors come from a human donor with non-small cell lung cancer who had a partial response to radiotherapy plus ipilimumab. The CDR3 runs from the conserved cysteine through the conserved F or W. The order of the fields is V gene, J gene, CDR3 protein.

TRBV19	TRBJ2-1	CASSLAGGNAFF
TRBV15	TRBJ2-5	CATSTGGIETQYF
TRBV28	TRBJ2-2	CASSLWAGGRESSGELFF
TRBV7-8	TRBJ1-5	CASSVVRGQPQHF
TRBV5-1	TRBJ2-2	CASSLLDSNTGELFF
TRBV7-2	TRBJ2-4	CASSLATGGGDIQYF
TRBV7-2	TRBJ1-1	CASSLNWNRDTEAFF
TRBV28	TRBJ1-1	CASSRDRGTKNTEAFF
TRBV25-1	TRBJ2-5	CASSEPGVQRQETQYF
TRBV7-9	TRBJ2-1	CASTGGGVPYNEQFF
TRBV19	TRBJ1-5	CASKSGGRKNQPQHF
TRBV9	TRBJ2-2	CASSADLNTGELFF
TRBV18	TRBJ1-5	CASSPMDRGQYQPQHF
TRBV15	TRBJ2-3	CATSRGLAGISTDTQYF
TRBV28	TRBJ2-1	CASSPILFPSGTYNEQFF
TRBV7-9	TRBJ2-5	CASTVDIWTSQYF
TRBV29-1	TRBJ2-7	CSVVAGNSYEQYF
TRBV7-6	TRBJ1-2	CASSSLGGGYTF
TRBV5-1	TRBJ1-4	CASSSTDRAGKLFF
TRBV28	TRBJ2-1	CASSSRDRAYNEQFF
TRBV7-3	TRBJ2-2	CASSPAGNRGELFF
TRBV5-1	TRBJ2-7	CASSLSRGPYEQYF
TRBV7-9	TRBJ1-2	CASSSPGTGGLGYTF
TRBV6-6	TRBJ1-2	CASSYLGAGSYGYTF
TRBV14	TRBJ1-1	CASSQDWVYRDSSMNTEAFF
TRBV7-3	TRBJ2-1	CASSLRAPTSGRRNEQFF
TRBV5-8	TRBJ1-2	CASSYTSRRGGTDGYTF
TRBV28	TRBJ2-3	CASSPRGGTDTQYF
TRBV4-1	TRBJ1-4	CASSQGGQGLEKLFF
TRBV4-1	TRBJ2-1	CASSQDPGAGGRNEQFF
TRBV30	TRBJ1-6	CARKDRGRLGLGYNSPLHF
TRBV28	TRBJ2-3	CASSFGAGGGTDTQYF
TRBV11-3	TRBJ2-5	CASGQEGQPQETQYF
TRBV7-9	TRBJ1-2	CASSLEGQSYGYTF
TRBV5-1	TRBJ1-2	CASSLERDLHGYTF
TRBV7-9	TRBJ2-5	CASSSPGGTRQETQYF
TRBV7-9	TRBJ2-3	CASNAYQRSDTQYF
TRBV4-2	TRBJ2-1	CASSQPGLPNEQFF
TRBV10-3	TRBJ2-3	CAISDYTDTQYF
TRBV6-1	TRBJ1-3	CASSLLTSGNTIYF
TRBV10-3	TRBJ1-4	CAISGQGGGKLFF
TRBV7-3	TRBJ2-1	CASSLTGGRPPDEQFF
TRBV28	TRBJ1-6	CASNDPGQGTVSLHF
TRBV5-1	TRBJ1-4	CASSHGTGDEKLFF
TRBV5-1	TRBJ1-4	CASTRSGVANEKLFF
TRBV9	TRBJ1-2	CASSVGESPSYGYTF